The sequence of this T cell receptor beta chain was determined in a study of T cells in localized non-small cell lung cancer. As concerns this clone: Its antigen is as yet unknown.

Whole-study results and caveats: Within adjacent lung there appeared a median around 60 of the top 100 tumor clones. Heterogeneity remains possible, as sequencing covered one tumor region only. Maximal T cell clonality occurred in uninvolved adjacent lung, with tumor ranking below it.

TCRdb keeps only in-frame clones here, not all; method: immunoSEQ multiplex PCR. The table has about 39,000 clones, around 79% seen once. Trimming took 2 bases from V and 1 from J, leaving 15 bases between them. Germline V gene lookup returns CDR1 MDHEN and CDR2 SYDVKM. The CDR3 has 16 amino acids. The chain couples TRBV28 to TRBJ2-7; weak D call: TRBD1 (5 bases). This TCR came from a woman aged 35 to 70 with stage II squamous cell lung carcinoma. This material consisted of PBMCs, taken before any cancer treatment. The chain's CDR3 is CASSLGAARPSYEQYV. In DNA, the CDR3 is TGTGCCAGCAGTTTAGGGGCCGCCCGCCCTTCCTACGAGCAGTACGTC.